The next 21 T cell receptor beta chains were all read from a single sample in a study of T cell responses to AZD1222 COVID-19 vaccine. Sequencing was performed with immunoSEQ multiplex PCR; in TCRdb, only in-frame clones are kept and a portion is missing. The sample gives about 100,000 clones, approximately 90% of which show up once; less than 3.5% is in the top ten. The sample was peripheral blood, taken on day 0 of AZD1222 vaccination. Receptors originate from an adult in good health.

This clone was counted only a few times. This chain uses TRBV4-3 with TRBJ2-4; D gene unclear. Trimming left V 0 bases short and J 7 bases short, with 13 bases between. In germline, CDR1 is LGHNA, CDR2 YSLEER. The CDR3 consists of 15 residues. The CDR3 reads CASSQDLARANIQYF. The CDR3 DNA reads as TGCGCCAGCAGCCAAGATTTGGCTCGGGCTAACATTCAGTACTTC.

The rearrangement uses TRBV28 and TRBJ1-2, with D uncertain. Germline V CDR1 and CDR2: MDHEN, SYDVKM. V dropped 2 bases and J dropped 7 bases, with 11 bases sitting between them. The CDR3 is made up of 13 amino acids. CDR3 DNA sequence: TGTGCCAGCAGTTTAGAGTACAGATCTGGCTACACCTTC. Protein sequence: CASSLEYRSGYTF.

The J gene is TRBJ1-1, the V gene TRBV27, with TRBD1 as a possible D gene (5 bases). The CDR3 covers 15 residues. The V end lost 0 bases, the J end lost 1 base, and 9 bases lay between the germline ends. CDR1 MNHEY and CDR2 SMNVEV come from the germline V gene (reference sequence). The CDR3 DNA reads as TGTGCCAGCAGTTTATCAGGGGCTGGGAACACTGAAGCTTTCTTT. Translating it yields CASSLSGAGNTEAFF.

CDR3 bases: TGTGCCAGCAGCTTAACGTCCAGGGACGAGCAGTACTTC. It encodes CASSLTSRDEQYF. The chain employs TRBV7-9 and TRBJ2-7; possible D gene TRBD1, 5 bases. The CDR3 is 13 residues long. Germline-derived CDR1 and CDR2 are SEHNR and FQNEAQ (reference sequence). Trimming removed 2 bases at V and 5 bases at J, with 10 bases between.

The chain recombines TRBV5-4 with TRBJ2-3; 9 bases line up with TRBD1. In germline, CDR1 is SGHNT, CDR2 YYREEE (reference sequence). With V trimmed by 3 bases and J by 3 bases, 11 bases remained unmatched. The CDR3 runs to 17 residues. As DNA, the CDR3 is TGTGCCAGCAGCTCTGGTGGGACAGGGTTTGGGACAGATACGCAGTATTTT. It encodes CASSSGGTGFGTDTQYF.

This chain connects TRBV20-1 to TRBJ2-3, with TRBD2 matching 9 bases. The CDR3 is made up of 15 amino acids. Germline CDR1 is DFQATT and CDR2 is SNEGSKA (reference sequence). The junction had 8 bases not matched to a gene; V was cut back by 3 bases and J by 4 bases. The chain's CDR3 is CSASGAGGRSDTQYF. CDR3 bases: TGCAGTGCTAGTGGGGCGGGAGGGCGTTCAGATACGCAGTATTTT.

CDR3 DNA sequence: TGTGCCAGCAGCCAAGATAGGGACAGCGATACGCAGTATTTT. Its protein is CASSQDRDSDTQYF. The chain employs TRBV14 and TRBJ2-3; TRBD1 aligns across 7 bases. The CDR3 has 14 amino acids. Per the germline V gene, CDR1 is SGHDN and CDR2 is FVKESK. Trimming at V came to 0 bases and at J to 6 bases, leaving 3 bases not matched to a gene.

This chain joins TRBV27 and TRBJ2-1; no clear D. CDR3 length: 15 amino acids. Germline V gene data show CDR1 as MNHEY and CDR2 as SMNVEV (reference sequence). V lost 6 bases and J lost 0, with 12 bases in between. The CDR3 bases are TGTGCCAGCAGCCCGACGCTGAGCTCCTACAATGAGCAGTTCTTC. Its protein is CASSPTLSSYNEQFF.

This clone is a singleton in its sample. This chain links TRBV12-3 or TRBV12-4 with TRBJ1-5; D is unresolved. Trimming left V 4 bases short and J 4 bases short, with 5 bases between. The CDR3 has 12 amino acids. The CDR3 reads CASSSENQPQHF. CDR3 nucleotides: TGTGCCAGCAGTTCCGAGAATCAGCCCCAGCATTTT.

The J gene is TRBJ2-2, the V gene TRBV2; no clear D gene. Germline V gene sequence: CDR1 SNHLY, CDR2 FYNNEI. CDR3 size: 15 residues. V was shortened by 7 bases and J by 2 bases, with 14 bases between the two germline ends. This chain's CDR3 is CASILYSPNTGELFF. In nucleotides, the CDR3 is TGTGCCAGCATCCTCTACTCACCCAACACCGGGGAGCTGTTTTTT.

This chain connects TRBV5-1 to TRBJ2-7; TRBD1 aligns across 8 bases. CDR3 length equals 14 residues. Germline values: CDR1 SGHRS, CDR2 YFSETQ. J was trimmed by 2 bases and V by 3 bases; bases with no gene match: 4. CDR3: CASSSGQGPYEQYF. Here the CDR3 DNA reads TGCGCCAGCAGCTCAGGACAGGGACCCTACGAGCAGTACTTC.

The chain combines TRBV2 with TRBJ1-4, with a tentative D call TRBD1 (6 bases). V gave up 3 bases and J gave up 2 bases, with 7 bases separating them. The CDR3 spans 14 residues. The V gene's germline CDR1 is SNHLY and CDR2 FYNNEI. The DNA for the CDR3 is TGTGCCAGCAGTGATGACAGGACTAATGAAAAACTGTTTTTT. Translated: CASSDDRTNEKLFF.

V is TRBV19 and J is TRBJ2-1; tentative D call: TRBD1 (6 bases). There are 14 residues in the CDR3. Per the germline V gene, CDR1 is LNHDA and CDR2 is SQIVND (reference sequence). V lost 5 bases to trimming and J lost 3 bases, with 11 bases between them. CDR3 loop: CASSSGTNYNEQFF. CDR3 DNA: TGTGCCAGTAGTTCCGGGACAAACTACAATGAGCAGTTCTTC.

The chain links TRBV7-2 to TRBJ2-3, with 8 positions matching TRBD1. V lost 5 bases, J lost 1 base, and 2 bases stayed unmatched. This CDR3 has 14 residues. Germline V CDR1 and CDR2: SGHTA, FQGNSA. The CDR3 loop reads CASSKDRGTDTQYF. The CDR3 coding sequence is TGTGCCAGCAGCAAGGACAGGGGCACAGATACGCAGTATTTT.

The V and J genes are TRBV24-1 and TRBJ1-4; 8 bases agree with TRBD1. The V gene's germline CDR1 is KGHDR and CDR2 SFDVKD. J was trimmed by 2 bases and V by 3 bases; bases with no gene match: 10. CDR3 length equals 18 residues. In DNA form, the CDR3 reads TGTGCCACCAGTGATATAGGACAGGGCGGATCGACTAATGAAAAACTGTTTTTT. Its protein product is CATSDIGQGGSTNEKLFF.

CDR3 region: CAWKSGTGVRLAGNTIYF. CDR3 DNA: TGTGCCTGGAAATCCGGGACAGGGGTTAGATTAGCTGGAAACACCATATATTTT. This sequence joins TRBV30 and TRBJ1-3; TRBD1 matches 10 bases. V was pared by 4 bases and J by 2 bases, with 14 bases of the junction left unmatched. The CDR3 runs to 18 residues. Germline V lookup: CDR1 GTSNPN, CDR2 SVGIG (reference sequence).

This clone appeared a few times. This chain uses TRBV12-3 or TRBV12-4 with TRBJ1-5; D remains unclear. Between the trimmed V and J ends, which lost 6 bases and 4 bases, there was a span of 10 bases. CDR3 length equals 13 residues. The CDR3 loop reads CASSPLANQPQHF. The CDR3 bases are TGTGCCAGCAGCCCCCTAGCGAATCAGCCCCAGCATTTT.

Only one count was recorded for this clone. The chain joins TRBV11-2 to TRBJ1-1, with 12 bases aligning to TRBD1. Germline V gene data show CDR1 as SGHAT and CDR2 as FQNNGV. Trimming cost V 5 bases and J 0 bases; bases outside gene matches: 7. The CDR3 totals 17 residues. CDR3 DNA: TGTGCCAGCAGCCCCGGGACAGGGGGCAACATGAACACTGAAGCTTTCTTT. It is translated as CASSPGTGGNMNTEAFF.

This rearrangement joins TRBV10-2 to TRBJ2-1; unclear D gene. CDR1 and CDR2 from the germline V gene are WSHSY and SAAADI. V dropped 2 bases and J dropped 0 bases, with 5 bases sitting between them. This CDR3 is 14 amino acids long. The CDR3 sequence is CASSERSSYNEQFF. CDR3 coding DNA: TGCGCCAGCAGTGAGAGGAGCTCCTACAATGAGCAGTTCTTC.

This chain uses TRBV3-1 (or the pseudogene TRBV3-2) with TRBJ1-1; D is perhaps TRBD1 (6 bases). Trimming removed 3 bases from V and 4 bases from J, with 18 bases in between. CDR3 length equals 16 residues. Looked up from germline, CDR1 is LGHDT and CDR2 is YNNKEL (reference sequence). CDR3 DNA sequence: TGTGCCAGCAGCCATGACCTAAGTAAAGGGGGCACTGAAGCTTTCTTT. Translated, it gives CASSHDLSKGGTEAFF.

Only a few counts were recorded for this clone. The rearrangement joins TRBV7-6 to TRBJ2-1; 9 bases are shared with TRBD2. J lost 5 bases, V lost 1 base, and 3 bases had no gene match. The CDR3 length is 15 residues. CDR1 is SGHVS and CDR2 is FNYEAQ in the germline V gene. The CDR3 sequence is CASSLGASGNNEQFF. The CDR3 coding sequence is TGTGCCAGCAGCTTAGGGGCTAGCGGGAACAATGAGCAGTTCTTC.